A selection of T cell receptor beta chains follows, all from one sample in a study of blood T cells in healthy people across ages. TCRdb re-derived calls from the 5' RACE reads in MiXCR, one entry per CDR3 protein. The table includes fewer than 2,000,000 distinct CDR3 sequences, roughly 32% detected once. Sample: blood. These receptors were collected from a woman aged 25 to 39 in good health. Each CDR3 is given with its conserved first and last residue. The order of the fields is J gene, clone size, V gene, CDR3 protein. Some rows mark clone size as missing; the rest say once, few, many or name a class of expanded clone.

j_call: TRBJ2-7; clone_size: NA; v_call: TRBV20-1; cdr3_aa: CSANVRIYEQYF
j_call: TRBJ2-1; clone_size: few; v_call: TRBV5-1; cdr3_aa: CASSIHPGVSYNEQFF
j_call: TRBJ2-1; clone_size: NA; v_call: TRBV9; cdr3_aa: CASSATTSGFSNEQFF
j_call: TRBJ1-2; clone_size: NA; v_call: TRBV27; cdr3_aa: CASRSPRTGLDGYTF
j_call: TRBJ2-1; clone_size: NA; v_call: TRBV20-1; cdr3_aa: CSARAVSGGSYNEQFF
j_call: TRBJ2-3; clone_size: NA; v_call: TRBV29-1; cdr3_aa: CSVRFAPGQGSGTDTQYF
j_call: TRBJ1-2; clone_size: NA; v_call: TRBV27; cdr3_aa: CASSLGAGARGYTF
j_call: TRBJ1-5; clone_size: NA; v_call: TRBV6-1; cdr3_aa: CASNPTGSNQPQHF
j_call: TRBJ2-5; clone_size: NA; v_call: TRBV9; cdr3_aa: CASSVAPGFGETQYF
j_call: TRBJ2-3; clone_size: NA; v_call: TRBV5-6; cdr3_aa: CASSRRTGSKDTQYF
j_call: TRBJ2-1; clone_size: NA; v_call: TRBV20-1; cdr3_aa: CSAPLLAGSYNEQVF
j_call: TRBJ2-6; clone_size: NA; v_call: TRBV2; cdr3_aa: CASTRPQGSGANVLTF
j_call: TRBJ2-3; clone_size: NA; v_call: TRBV20-1; cdr3_aa: CSARDLSAGKVTHLQYF